The 9 T cell receptor beta chains in this list originate from one sample, sequenced in a study of control samples from healthy donors and cancer patients. Sequenced by immunoSEQ multiplex PCR; TCRdb stores in-frame clones only, minus some. The data show 120,000 or so clones, with about 90% seen just once and just under 3% held by the top ten. Material: blood. These receptors all stem from a man in his fifties or sixties in good health.

This clone was seen once. This chain joins TRBV10-3 and TRBJ1-5; no reliable D call. The germline gives CDR1 ENHRY, CDR2 SYGVKD. Trimming left V 2 bases short and J 4 bases short, with 15 bases between. The CDR3 loop spans 16 amino acids. As DNA, the CDR3 is TGTGCCATCAGTGAGGCGGCAGGCGATGTAAATCAGCCCCAGCATTTT. It specifies CAISEAAGDVNQPQHF.

The genes are TRBV27 and TRBJ2-5; D may be TRBD2 (6 bases). The germline V and J ends were trimmed by 2 bases and 9 bases, with 16 bases remaining between them. This CDR3 is built from 14 residues. Germline V CDR1 and CDR2: MNHEY, SMNVEV (reference sequence). CDR3 nucleotides: TGTGCCAGCAGTTTAGGCACGGGGTCGGGGGCCCAGTACTTC. Amino acid sequence: CASSLGTGSGAQYF.

V is TRBV15 and J is TRBJ2-1; perhaps TRBD2 as D (7 bases). V lost 6 bases and J 3 bases, leaving 15 bases between the germline ends. The CDR3 runs 15 residues. CDR1 and CDR2 (germline): LNHNV, YYDKDF (reference sequence). DNA of the CDR3: TGTGCCACCAGGGGCGGGGGCCTCATCTACAATGAGCAGTTCTTC. This sequence encodes CATRGGGLIYNEQFF.

The V call is TRBV20-1, the J call TRBJ1-5; D ambiguous. CDR1 and CDR2 from the germline V gene are DFQATT and SNEGSKA (reference sequence). V was cut by 3 bases and J by 1 base, with 10 bases left in between. The CDR3 sequence is 14 residues long. Here the CDR3 DNA reads TGCAGTGCTAGTTGGATCCGGAGCAATCAGCCCCAGCATTTT. Translating it yields CSASWIRSNQPQHF.

This chain uses TRBV7-9 with TRBJ2-1; 10 positions agree with TRBD2. With V trimmed by 5 bases and J by 7 bases, 11 bases remained unmatched. The CDR3 totals 16 residues. CDR1 is SEHNR and CDR2 is FQNEAQ in the germline V gene (reference sequence). In nucleotides, the CDR3 is TGTGCCAGCAGCCAGCAGGGGCTAGCGGGGGTTAATGAGCAGTTCTTC. This translates into CASSQQGLAGVNEQFF.

The J gene is TRBJ2-3, the V gene TRBV9, with a tentative D call TRBD2 (6 bases). This CDR3 comprises 14 residues. The V end lost 1 base, the J end lost 4 bases, and 10 bases lay between the germline ends. Germline lookup yields CDR1 SGDLS and CDR2 YYNGEE. The CDR3 sequence: CASSVSGASDTQYF. DNA of the CDR3: TGTGCCAGCAGCGTATCGGGAGCGTCAGATACGCAGTATTTT.

The chain links TRBV7-2 to TRBJ2-7, with D possibly matching TRBD1 (6 bases). CDR3 length: 16 amino acids. Germline CDR1 is SGHTA and CDR2 is FQGNSA. The V gene lost 3 bases and the J gene lost 0 bases, with 15 bases spanning the gap. The CDR3 reads CASSLGSGASSYEQYF. As DNA, the CDR3 is TGTGCCAGCAGCTTGGGTTCAGGGGCGAGCTCCTACGAGCAGTACTTC.

The rearrangement joins TRBV7-2 to TRBJ2-2; D is perhaps TRBD2 (6 bases). Germline V gene lookup returns CDR1 SGHTA and CDR2 FQGNSA. The CDR3 loop spans 15 amino acids. Trimming removed 4 bases from V and 1 base from J, with 10 bases in between. CDR3 amino acids: CASSSGTLNTGELFF. The CDR3 DNA reads as TGTGCCAGCAGCTCCGGGACTTTGAACACCGGGGAGCTGTTTTTT.

This rearrangement joins TRBV25-1 to TRBJ1-4, with 7 bases fitting TRBD1. The CDR3 extends over 16 amino acids. In germline, CDR1 is MGHDK, CDR2 SYGVNS. Trimming took 3 bases from V and 8 from J; bases not matched to a gene: 12. This CDR3 reads CASSDPHGTVREKLFF. The DNA for the CDR3 is TGTGCCAGCAGTGACCCCCACGGGACAGTCAGGGAAAAACTGTTTTTT.